A single sample gave rise to the 22 T cell receptor beta chains below, sequenced in a study of T-cell memory formation after mild COVID-19. TCRdb processed the 5' RACE reads anew with MiXCR; each CDR3 protein has one entry. The sample holds some 270,000 distinct CDR3 sequences, 15% seen once. The sequenced sample consisted of PBMCs or a T cell subset sorted from them (not recorded which). Receptors originate from an adult woman who had mild COVID-19 (a few samples of this study predate the infection). Cell type and time point are not known.

A few counts support this clonotype. The chain couples TRBV24-1 to TRBJ2-1, with 8 bases that match TRBD1. The CDR3 has 16 amino acids. The germline gives CDR1 KGHDR, CDR2 SFDVKD. V trimming: 5 bases; J trimming: 3 bases; junction bases outside the gene matches: 8. As DNA, the CDR3 is TGTGCCACCAGTGTTACCGGGACAGGCAACTACAATGAGCAGTTCTTC. Translated, it gives CATSVTGTGNYNEQFF.

This clonotype was observed a handful of times. V and J are TRBV6-6 and TRBJ2-4; 9 bases fit TRBD2. The V gene's germline CDR1 is MNHNY and CDR2 SVGAGI (reference sequence). With 7 bases clipped from V and 0 bases from J, the junction kept 13 bases outside the gene matches. The CDR3 runs to 18 residues. The CDR3 loop reads CASKGASGVRLAKNIQYF. CDR3 in DNA: TGTGCCAGCAAGGGGGCTAGCGGGGTCAGACTAGCCAAAAACATTCAGTACTTC.

This clonotype showed up just a few times. The V and J genes are TRBV7-2 and TRBJ1-6; D gene ambiguous. This CDR3 has 12 amino acids. The V end lost 3 bases, the J end lost 6 bases, and 3 bases lay between the germline ends. Germline V lookup: CDR1 SGHTA, CDR2 FQGNSA. CDR3 sequence: CASSFLNSPLHF. The CDR3 nucleotides are TGTGCCAGCAGCTTTCTTAATTCACCCCTCCACTTT. Together with reference TRBV7-2 and TRBJ1-6, the CDR3 gives the full variable domain: GAGVSQSPSNKVTEKGKDVELRCDPISGHTALYWYRQSLGQGLEFLIYFQGNSAPDKSGLPSDRFSAERTGGSVSTLTIQRTQQEDSAVYLCASSFLNSPLHFGNGTRLTVT.

This clonotype occurred many times. This chain links TRBV24-1 with TRBJ2-5, with D tentatively TRBD1 (6 bases). Germline V gene data show CDR1 as KGHDR and CDR2 as SFDVKD. The CDR3 consists of 13 residues. Trimming pared 2 bases from V and 5 bases from J, leaving 8 bases between. The CDR3 spells CATSDWTDETQYF. CDR3 bases: TGTGCCACCAGTGATTGGACAGACGAGACCCAGTACTTC.

The sample holds a few counts of this clonotype. The chain employs TRBV12-3 or TRBV12-4 and TRBJ2-7; 10 bases fit TRBD1. CDR3 length: 16 residues. Unmatched junction bases numbered 13, after V lost 4 bases and J lost 7 bases. Here the CDR3 reads CASSSWRDRGPWEQYF. DNA for the CDR3: TGTGCCAGCAGTTCTTGGCGGGACAGGGGTCCCTGGGAGCAGTACTTC.

The chain couples TRBV20-1 to TRBJ2-3; D gene ambiguous. The V end was cut by 5 bases, the J end by 7 bases, with 10 bases between. Germline V gene sequence: CDR1 DFQATT, CDR2 SNEGSKA (reference sequence). CDR3 size: 11 residues. The CDR3 is CSAQDPNTQYF. The CDR3 DNA reads as TGCAGTGCTCAGGACCCGAATACGCAGTATTTT.

This chain connects TRBV5-1 to TRBJ1-6; 7 bases are shared with TRBD1. The germline CDR1 and CDR2 sequences are SGHRS and YFSETQ. The CDR3 covers 15 residues. J lost 5 bases, V lost 2 bases, and 4 bases had no gene match. The CDR3 spells CASSLRGGHNSPLHF. DNA of the CDR3: TGCGCCAGCAGCTTAAGAGGGGGCCATAATTCACCCCTCCACTTT.

The CDR3 here is CASSRRQNNQPQHF. DNA of the CDR3: TGTGCCAGCTCACGACGCCAGAACAATCAGCCCCAGCATTTT. This chain uses TRBV18 with TRBJ1-5; D remains unclear. The CDR3 spans 14 residues. Germline V gene data show CDR1 as KGHSH and CDR2 as LQKENI. V lost 4 bases, J lost 3 bases, and 10 bases lay in between.

The chain couples TRBV24-1 to TRBJ2-7; the D gene is possibly TRBD1 (5 bases). Per germline, CDR1 KGHDR and CDR2 SFDVKD. The CDR3 sequence is 13 residues long. Trimming took 3 bases from V and 3 from J, leaving 8 bases between them. The CDR3 region has the DNA TGTGCCACCAGTGATGGGGCTAACTACGAGCAGTACTTC. It is translated as CATSDGANYEQYF.

A few counts support this clonotype. The J gene is TRBJ1-1, the V gene TRBV5-1; D not resolved. V lost 5 bases and J lost 0, with 8 bases in between. The length of the CDR3 is 13 residues. Germline-derived CDR1 and CDR2 are SGHRS and YFSETQ. CDR3: CASRFVMNTEAFF. The CDR3 nucleotides are TGCGCCAGCAGGTTTGTCATGAACACTGAAGCTTTCTTT.

This clonotype occurred a few times. The V and J genes are TRBV20-1 and TRBJ1-1, with a tentative D call TRBD1 (5 bases). CDR1 DFQATT and CDR2 SNEGSKA come from the germline V gene (reference sequence). Trimming took 5 bases from V and 1 from J, leaving 17 bases between them. There are 15 residues in the CDR3. The CDR3 DNA is TGCAGTGCTCCCCCAAGCGGCGGGGGGAACACTGAAGCTTTCTTT. Translating it yields CSAPPSGGGNTEAFF.

The CDR3 protein is CASSTTGGYQPQHF. The CDR3 DNA sequence: TGTGCCAGCAGTACTACAGGGGGCTATCAGCCCCAGCATTTT. The V and J genes are TRBV12-3 or TRBV12-4 and TRBJ1-5; TRBD1 agrees at 9 bases. This CDR3 spans 14 amino acids. Trimming at V came to 5 bases and at J to 5 bases, leaving 4 bases not matched to a gene.

In its sample, this clonotype was seen a few times. This sequence joins TRBV18 and TRBJ1-1; no reliable D call. The V end was cut by 5 bases, the J end by 1 base, with 8 bases between. Germline V gives CDR1 KGHSH, CDR2 LQKENI. This CDR3 spans 13 amino acids. In nucleotides, the CDR3 is TGTGCCAGCTCAATCGAGGGGAACACTGAAGCTTTCTTT. This gives the protein CASSIEGNTEAFF.

The V and J genes are TRBV2 and TRBJ2-5; D is unclear. The CDR3 has 11 amino acids. Germline CDR1 and CDR2: SNHLY and FYNNEI. The V end was cut by 5 bases, the J end by 0 bases, with 1 base between. In DNA, the CDR3 is TGTGCCAGCAGTAACCAAGAGACCCAGTACTTC. It translates to CASSNQETQYF.

This clonotype was observed a handful of times. The chain recombines TRBV25-1 with TRBJ2-3; the D gene is possibly TRBD2 (6 bases). Germline V gives CDR1 MGHDK, CDR2 SYGVNS. V lost 0 bases and J 0 bases, leaving 13 bases between the germline ends. This CDR3 is 17 amino acids long. Here the CDR3 reads CASSEYFGGRSTDTQYF. CDR3 sequence (DNA): TGTGCCAGCAGTGAATATTTCGGGGGACGAAGCACAGATACGCAGTATTTT.

This clonotype was recorded at least ten times. The V call is TRBV7-2, the J call TRBJ2-1; 7 bases are a match to TRBD1. From germline, CDR1 is SGHTA and CDR2 FQGNSA. CDR3 length: 14 amino acids. J gave up 7 bases and V 0 bases, and 3 bases lay outside the gene matches. CDR3 sequence: CASSLARQGNEQFF. For the CDR3, the DNA is TGTGCCAGCAGCTTAGCGCGACAGGGAAATGAGCAGTTCTTC.

The chain uses TRBV7-9 and TRBJ2-7; 9 nucleotides agree with TRBD2. CDR1 and CDR2 from the germline V gene are SEHNR and FQNEAQ (reference sequence). The CDR3 is 14 amino acids. The V and J ends lost 2 bases and 5 bases, in that order; junction bases with no gene match: 4. The CDR3 DNA sequence: TGTGCCAGCAGCTTACGCGGGGGGGCCAACGAGCAGTACTTC. Translation gives CASSLRGGANEQYF.

This chain joins TRBV12-3 or TRBV12-4 and TRBJ2-1, with unresolved D. The CDR3 consists of 11 residues. Trimming took off 3 bases at V and 9 bases at J, with 6 bases between the two ends. CDR3 DNA sequence: TGTGCCAGCAGTTTTAAGCTTGAGCAGTTCTTC. Encoded protein: CASSFKLEQFF.

V usage is TRBV12-3 or TRBV12-4 and J usage is TRBJ1-5, with D maybe TRBD1 (5 bases). The CDR3 consists of 14 residues. Between the trimmed V and J ends, which lost 5 bases and 4 bases, there was a span of 12 bases. The CDR3 loop is CASSTDRFNQPQHF. The CDR3 region has the DNA TGTGCCAGCAGTACTGACAGATTTAATCAGCCCCAGCATTTT.

There are a few counts of this clonotype. The J gene is TRBJ2-2, the V gene TRBV5-1; a possible D gene is TRBD2 (6 bases). The germline V gene encodes CDR1 SGHRS and CDR2 YFSETQ. This CDR3 contains 16 residues. Trimming shortened V by 5 bases and J by 3 bases, and 17 bases separated the two germline ends. The CDR3 reads CASSSYAGRDTGELFF. The CDR3 DNA sequence: TGCGCCAGCAGTTCCTACGCGGGACGGGACACCGGGGAGCTGTTTTTT.

The J gene is TRBJ2-1, the V gene TRBV5-4, with 8 bases matching TRBD2. Germline V lookup: CDR1 SGHNT, CDR2 YYREEE (reference sequence). V trimming: 5 bases; J trimming: 4 bases; junction bases outside the gene matches: 8. The CDR3 is 15 residues long. The CDR3 loop reads CASSTSGGLYNEQFF. The CDR3 nucleotides read TGTGCCAGCAGTACAAGCGGGGGCCTGTACAATGAGCAGTTCTTC.

The genes are TRBV4-3 and TRBJ2-5; D is tentatively TRBD1 or TRBD2 (5 bases each). This CDR3 contains 16 residues. V lost 5 bases, J lost 0 bases, and 16 bases lay in between. The germline V gene has CDR1 LGHNA and CDR2 YSLEER. The chain's CDR3 is CASSSNLGVYQETQYF. Written as DNA, the CDR3 is TGCGCCAGCAGCTCAAATTTGGGGGTGTACCAAGAGACCCAGTACTTC.